A selection of T cell receptor beta chains follows, all from one sample in a study of blood T cell repertoires in COVID-19. Assay used: immunoSEQ multiplex PCR; TCRdb lists only in-frame clones, some missing. There are more than 250,000 clones in the sample; roughly 90% occur only once, and about a fifth lies in the top ten. The sequenced sample consisted of PBMCs or T cells enriched from blood (not recorded which). The receptor source for this set is a woman aged 25 to 39 who had recovered from COVID-19. Both conserved end residues are part of each CDR3. D genes are given only for firm matches. Size values are once, few and many counts, or a class for expanded clones, and some rows have none.

CDR3nt: TGTGCCAGCGGGGACAAAGTTCTACGAGAGCAGTACTTC
CDR3aa: CASGDKVLREQYF
j_gene: TRBJ2-7
v_gene: TRBV27
d_gene: .
abundance: .

CDR3nt: TGTGCCAGCAGTGAAATTGAGGGGACAGGATTCTGGTCGTTCCACGAGCAGTACTTC
CDR3aa: CASSEIEGTGFWSFHEQYF
j_gene: TRBJ2-7
v_gene: TRBV6-1
d_gene: TRBD1
abundance: .

CDR3nt: TGTGCCAGCAAATCCCAACTAGCGGGAGCCGGGGAGCTGTTTTTT
CDR3aa: CASKSQLAGAGELFF
j_gene: TRBJ2-2
v_gene: TRBV6-5
d_gene: TRBD2
abundance: once

CDR3nt: TGTGCCAGTAGTGTTCAGATCCAAGAGACCCAGTACTTC
CDR3aa: CASSVQIQETQYF
j_gene: TRBJ2-5
v_gene: TRBV19
d_gene: .
abundance: once

CDR3nt: TGCGCCAGCAGCTCGGATACAGGGGATCAGCCCCAGCATTTT
CDR3aa: CASSSDTGDQPQHF
j_gene: TRBJ1-5
v_gene: TRBV5-1
d_gene: TRBD1
abundance: .

CDR3nt: TGTGCCAGTACTATCCGACAGGGAAATGAGCAGTTCTTC
CDR3aa: CASTIRQGNEQFF
j_gene: TRBJ2-1
v_gene: TRBV6-5
d_gene: TRBD1
abundance: .

CDR3nt: TGTGCCAGCAGCGTAGGTGGGAGTATTATGTACGAGCAGTACTTC
CDR3aa: CASSVGGSIMYEQYF
j_gene: TRBJ2-7
v_gene: TRBV9
d_gene: .
abundance: .

CDR3nt: TGTGCCTGGAGTACCCCGGGGACAGCTAGCAATCAGCCCCAGCATTTT
CDR3aa: CAWSTPGTASNQPQHF
j_gene: TRBJ1-5
v_gene: TRBV30
d_gene: TRBD1
abundance: .

CDR3nt: TGTGCCAGCAGTAAGAGGACAGTTAGCTCCTACGAGCAGTACTTC
CDR3aa: CASSKRTVSSYEQYF
j_gene: TRBJ2-7
v_gene: TRBV11-1
d_gene: .
abundance: .

CDR3nt: TGTGCCAGCAGTCCGATATTCTCGGGGACAGGTTCTAGGGGTACTGAAGCTTTCTTT
CDR3aa: CASSPIFSGTGSRGTEAFF
j_gene: TRBJ1-1
v_gene: TRBV28
d_gene: TRBD1
abundance: .

CDR3nt: TGTGCCAGCAGCGTAGGACTAGCTGCAATGAATGAGCAGTTCTTC
CDR3aa: CASSVGLAAMNEQFF
j_gene: TRBJ2-1
v_gene: TRBV9
d_gene: TRBD2
abundance: .

CDR3nt: TGCGCCAGCAGCTTTGGGTCAGGAACTAATGAAAAACTGTTTTTT
CDR3aa: CASSFGSGTNEKLFF
j_gene: TRBJ1-4
v_gene: TRBV5-1
d_gene: .
abundance: .

CDR3nt: TGTGCCAGCAGCGTAGGGCTCTTAAACACCGGGGAGCTGTTTTTT
CDR3aa: CASSVGLLNTGELFF
j_gene: TRBJ2-2
v_gene: TRBV9
d_gene: .
abundance: once

CDR3nt: TGTGCCAGCAGCGTCTGTAGGGGACTAGATTCCTACGAGCAGTACTTC
CDR3aa: CASSVCRGLDSYEQYF
j_gene: TRBJ2-7
v_gene: TRBV21-1
d_gene: .
abundance: .

CDR3nt: TGTGCCAACCGACAGGGGCTCTTGAACACTGAAGCTTTCTTT
CDR3aa: CANRQGLLNTEAFF
j_gene: TRBJ1-1
v_gene: TRBV5-8
d_gene: TRBD1
abundance: .

CDR3nt: TGTGCCAGCAGCATCACAGGGGGTGGAGGGTACGAGCAGTACTTC
CDR3aa: CASSITGGGGYEQYF
j_gene: TRBJ2-7
v_gene: TRBV7-2
d_gene: TRBD1
abundance: .

CDR3nt: TGTGCCAGCCAGAAAGGTTCGGGACAGTATGGCTACACCTTC
CDR3aa: CASQKGSGQYGYTF
j_gene: TRBJ1-2
v_gene: TRBV19
d_gene: TRBD1
abundance: .

CDR3nt: TGTGCCAGCAGCTTCAGGACTGGTAACACCGGGGAGCTGTTTTTT
CDR3aa: CASSFRTGNTGELFF
j_gene: TRBJ2-2
v_gene: TRBV7-2
d_gene: .
abundance: .

CDR3nt: TGTGCCAGCAGCCGTAGGGACAGCCCTATCACCGGGGAGCTGTTTTTT
CDR3aa: CASSRRDSPITGELFF
j_gene: TRBJ2-2
v_gene: TRBV11-2
d_gene: TRBD1
abundance: .

CDR3nt: TGTGCCAGCAACTTAAACCTCGCGGAAGAGACCCAGTACTTC
CDR3aa: CASNLNLAEETQYF
j_gene: TRBJ2-5
v_gene: TRBV7-8
d_gene: .
abundance: .

CDR3nt: TGTGCCAGTAGTGGGACAGCTAGCAATCAGCCCCAGCATTTT
CDR3aa: CASSGTASNQPQHF
j_gene: TRBJ1-5
v_gene: TRBV19
d_gene: TRBD1
abundance: few

CDR3nt: TGTGCCAGCAGCTTTGAACTAGCGGGGCGGTACTACGAGCAGTACTTC
CDR3aa: CASSFELAGRYYEQYF
j_gene: TRBJ2-7
v_gene: TRBV11-3
d_gene: TRBD2
abundance: .

CDR3nt: TGTGCCAGCAGCCCACAGGGGGCGCGCAACACCGGGGAGCTGTTTTTT
CDR3aa: CASSPQGARNTGELFF
j_gene: TRBJ2-2
v_gene: TRBV7-3
d_gene: TRBD1
abundance: .

CDR3nt: TGTGCCAGCAGCTTAGATCGAACAGGAGTCAATCAGCCCCAGCATTTT
CDR3aa: CASSLDRTGVNQPQHF
j_gene: TRBJ1-5
v_gene: TRBV11-2
d_gene: .
abundance: .

CDR3nt: TGCGCCAGCAGCCCGGGACAGGGGAGTCAGCCCCAGCATTTT
CDR3aa: CASSPGQGSQPQHF
j_gene: TRBJ1-5
v_gene: TRBV5-1
d_gene: TRBD1
abundance: once

CDR3nt: TGTGCCAGCAGTCGAGGCGCAATAAAGACAGATACGCAGTATTTT
CDR3aa: CASSRGAIKTDTQYF
j_gene: TRBJ2-3
v_gene: TRBV27
d_gene: .
abundance: .

CDR3nt: TGTGCCAGCAGTTTATCTCAGGGCCTGAGGGAAAAACTGTTTTTT
CDR3aa: CASSLSQGLREKLFF
j_gene: TRBJ1-4
v_gene: TRBV28
d_gene: .
abundance: .

CDR3nt: TGTGCCATCAGTGACGACCAGGGGGGAGGCTACACCTTC
CDR3aa: CAISDDQGGGYTF
j_gene: TRBJ1-2
v_gene: TRBV10-3
d_gene: TRBD1
abundance: few

CDR3nt: TGCGCCAGCAGCCAGGGGCAGAACAATCAGCCCCAGCATTTT
CDR3aa: CASSQGQNNQPQHF
j_gene: TRBJ1-5
v_gene: TRBV4-1
d_gene: .
abundance: .

CDR3nt: TGTGCCAGCTCACCGCCGGGGAGGGAAGAGACCCAGTACTTC
CDR3aa: CASSPPGREETQYF
j_gene: TRBJ2-5
v_gene: TRBV18
d_gene: TRBD2
abundance: .

CDR3nt: TGTGCCAGCCTAGAGGGCAGGGGAGTAGGCGGTACGCAGTATTTT
CDR3aa: CASLEGRGVGGTQYF
j_gene: TRBJ2-3
v_gene: TRBV19
d_gene: .
abundance: .

CDR3nt: TGCGCCAGCAGCTCGACAGGGCCCGACACCGGGGAGCTGTTTTTT
CDR3aa: CASSSTGPDTGELFF
j_gene: TRBJ2-2
v_gene: TRBV5-1
d_gene: TRBD1
abundance: .

CDR3nt: TGTGCCAGCAGCTCTTACAATGAGCAGTTCTTC
CDR3aa: CASSSYNEQFF
j_gene: TRBJ2-1
v_gene: TRBV28
d_gene: .
abundance: .

CDR3nt: TGTGCCAGCAGCCTACTGGGAGGGACAGGGCCGTATAATTCACCCCTCCACTTT
CDR3aa: CASSLLGGTGPYNSPLHF
j_gene: TRBJ1-6
v_gene: TRBV5-5
d_gene: TRBD1
abundance: .

CDR3nt: TGTGCCAGTAACTTCAGGGGGGTGAACACTGAAGCTTTCTTT
CDR3aa: CASNFRGVNTEAFF
j_gene: TRBJ1-1
v_gene: TRBV19
d_gene: TRBD1
abundance: once

CDR3nt: TGTGCCAGCAGCTTAGTAGCGGGGGCCCAACAAGAGACCCAGTACTTC
CDR3aa: CASSLVAGAQQETQYF
j_gene: TRBJ2-5
v_gene: TRBV5-6
d_gene: TRBD2
abundance: .

CDR3nt: TGCAGTGCTAGTCTCTCGTTTGGACAGCGAAATCAGCCCCAGCATTTT
CDR3aa: CSASLSFGQRNQPQHF
j_gene: TRBJ1-5
v_gene: TRBV20-1
d_gene: .
abundance: .

CDR3nt: TGTGCCAGCTCACCAACAGGGAACACTGAAGCTTTCTTT
CDR3aa: CASSPTGNTEAFF
j_gene: TRBJ1-1
v_gene: TRBV18
d_gene: .
abundance: .

CDR3nt: TGTGCCAGCAGCTCGGACAGGCTCGGGACGCAGTATTTT
CDR3aa: CASSSDRLGTQYF
j_gene: TRBJ2-3
v_gene: TRBV7-3
d_gene: TRBD1
abundance: .

CDR3nt: TGTGCCAGCAGTTACTTGGGGGCACATGAAGCTTTCTTT
CDR3aa: CASSYLGAHEAFF
j_gene: TRBJ1-1
v_gene: TRBV6-5
d_gene: .
abundance: once

CDR3nt: TGTGCCAGAAGCTTGGCCTCTTACAATGAGCAGTTCTTC
CDR3aa: CARSLASYNEQFF
j_gene: TRBJ2-1
v_gene: TRBV5-3
d_gene: .
abundance: .